Listed below are T cell receptor beta chains from one sample, sequenced in a study of human T cells and chemical hapten exposure. TCRdb processed the RACE reads anew with MiXCR; each CDR3 protein has one entry. The sample records roughly 86,000 distinct CDR3 sequences, about 10% being singletons. The sample in question was whole blood, obtained in connection with sensitization to the hapten diphenylcyclopropenone (DPC). The receptors stem from a man aged 40-49 years with alopecia areata. Some clones in this sample may be carry-over from other donors' samples. The CDR3 runs from the conserved cysteine through the conserved F or W. A D gene is named only where the DNA matches it firmly. Only part of the rows carry a size: once, few, many, or a class if the clone is expanded.

d_gene,abundance,j_gene,v_gene,CDR3nt,CDR3aa
TRBD1,few,TRBJ2-3,TRBV7-2,TGTGCCAGCAGCTCCGATGACAGGGTAGCAGATACGCAGTATTTT,CASSSDDRVADTQYF
.,few,TRBJ1-4,TRBV18,TGTGCCAGCTCTCGACAGATAAATGAAAAACTGTTTTTT,CASSRQINEKLFF
TRBD2,few,TRBJ2-3,TRBV7-9,TGTGCCAGCAGCTTGTATAGCGGGACCGGCACAGATACGCAGTATTTT,CASSLYSGTGTDTQYF
.,few,TRBJ1-2,TRBV7-2,TGTGCCAGCAGCCCCGCGGCAGGGTCGAACGATGGCTACACCTTC,CASSPAAGSNDGYTF
.,few,TRBJ2-3,TRBV20-1,TGCAGTACCCCCCGCCCCGGCCAGGGAACAGATACGCAGTATTTT,CSTPRPGQGTDTQYF
TRBD1,.,TRBJ2-7,TRBV30,TGTGCCTGGAGACAAGGACAGGGAGTCCACGAGCAGTACTTC,CAWRQGQGVHEQYF
.,.,TRBJ2-3,TRBV7-2,TGTGCCAGCAGCTTAGATCCGGGGGGCACAGATACGCAGTATTTT,CASSLDPGGTDTQYF
TRBD1,few,TRBJ1-2,TRBV19,TGTGCCAGTAGTATGTTGGGGGAGGGGGCGCGCGGTGGCTACACCTTC,CASSMLGEGARGGYTF
.,few,TRBJ2-5,TRBV4-2,TGTGCCAGCAGCCAAGATAACCCCAAAGAGACCCAGTACTTC,CASSQDNPKETQYF
.,.,TRBJ2-3,TRBV29-1,TGCAGCGTGCAGCTCACTTTATACACAGATACGCAGTATTTT,CSVQLTLYTDTQYF
TRBD1,few,TRBJ2-5,TRBV5-1,TGCGCCAGCAGCAGTTCCCAGGGGGTGACCCAGTACTTC,CASSSSQGVTQYF
TRBD2,many,TRBJ2-1,TRBV12-3/TRBV12-4,TGTGCCAGCAACCCTTACGGACTAGCCGTTTATGAGCAGTTCTTC,CASNPYGLAVYEQFF
.,.,TRBJ1-2,TRBV7-3,TGTGCCAGCAGCTTAACAGGGGATAAGTATGGCTACACCTTC,CASSLTGDKYGYTF
TRBD2,many,TRBJ2-5,TRBV15,TGTGCCACCAGTAGCTCCCGACGAGCGGGAGGGGAGACCCAGTACTTC,CATSSSRRAGGETQYF
.,.,TRBJ1-2,TRBV12-2,TGTGCAAGTCGCCCTCACAGGGGGCACGATGGCTACACCTTC,CASRPHRGHDGYTF
.,many,TRBJ2-6,TRBV3-1,TGTGCCAGCAGCCAAGGGACGGTCGTTTCTGGGGCCAACGTCCTGACTTTC,CASSQGTVVSGANVLTF
TRBD1,.,TRBJ2-3,TRBV29-1,TGCAGCGCCGACAGGGAAAAGGGCACAGATACGCAGTATTTT,CSADREKGTDTQYF
TRBD1,.,TRBJ2-7,TRBV7-9,TGTGCCAGCAGCCCAGGGGGTCCAGGGGCCTCCTACGAGCAGTACTTC,CASSPGGPGASYEQYF